The rows below give T cell receptor beta chains drawn from one sample of a study of T cell repertoires in cytomegalovirus infection. TCRdb used MiXCR to reprocess the reads, holding one entry per CDR3 protein. The table includes some 700,000 distinct CDR3 sequences, 33% detected once. Their antigen targets remain unknown. The source material was cultured PBMCs, sampled from culture after CMV antigen stimulation. These receptors all stem from a human donor in good health (CMV status not recorded). Some clones in this sample may be carry-over from other donors' samples. Both conserved end residues are trimmed from each CDR3. The D gene is left open where the match is weak.

d_call j_call v_call cdr3_aa
. TRBJ1-5 TRBV7-2 ASSPGPQGNQPQH
TRBD2 TRBJ2-7 TRBV20-1 SARPLAGTSAYEQY
TRBD2 TRBJ2-3 TRBV5-4 ASSLTGGGPDTQY
. TRBJ2-3 TRBV6-1 ASSFDTTDTQN
. TRBJ1-2 TRBV12-3/TRBV12-4 ASSLAGQKYGYT
. TRBJ2-5 TRBV5-6 ASSSRGGHQETQY
TRBD1 TRBJ1-1 TRBV6-8 ASRQTGRTEAF
TRBD1 TRBJ1-4 TRBV12-3/TRBV12-4 ASTPGQFNFEKLF
. TRBJ1-4 TRBV2 ASSGGKIGEKLF
. TRBJ2-2 TRBV12-5 ASGPGRTNTGELF
TRBD1 TRBJ1-2 TRBV7-8 ASSLAPRQGDGYT
. TRBJ2-5 TRBV12-3/TRBV12-4 ASSYYPPRAQETQY